Following are 10 T cell receptor beta chains from one sample sequenced in a study of response to subunit inactivated influenza vaccine. TCRdb redid the calling of the RT-PCR reads with MiXCR, one entry per CDR3 protein. The data contain 450,000 to 600,000 distinct CDR3 sequences, 6% to 9% of them singletons. The starting material was PBMCs from blood, obtained less than 30 months after vaccination. Source of these receptors: a man in his fifties or sixties who received an inactivated influenza vaccine.

CDR3 residues: CASSMGLAGLYNEQFF. CDR3 DNA: TGTGCCAGCAGCATGGGACTAGCGGGGCTCTACAATGAGCAGTTCTTC. The chain combines TRBV11-2 with TRBJ2-1, with 13 bases matching TRBD2. Germline V gene sequence: CDR1 SGHAT, CDR2 FQNNGV. Trimming cost V 5 bases and J 3 bases; bases outside gene matches: 4. The CDR3 loop spans 16 amino acids.

The genes are TRBV7-8 and TRBJ2-6; 14 bases align to TRBD2. V shed 5 bases and J 0 bases; nucleotides not matched to a gene: 6. CDR3 length equals 19 residues. Germline assignment: CDR1 SGHVS and CDR2 FQNEAQ. The CDR3 reads CASSHGLAGGISGANVLTF. CDR3 sequence (DNA): TGTGCCAGCAGCCACGGACTAGCGGGGGGCATCTCTGGGGCCAACGTCCTGACTTTC. Based on the CDR3 plus reference TRBV7-8 and TRBJ2-6, the full variable domain is GAGVSQSPRYKVAKRGQDVALRCDPISGHVSLFWYQQALGQGPEFLTYFQNEAQLDKSGLPSDRFFAERPEGSVSTLKIQRTQQEDSAVYLCASSHGLAGGISGANVLTFGAGSRLTVL.

This chain joins TRBV20-1 and TRBJ2-1; D tentatively reads TRBD1 or TRBD2 (5 bases each). The CDR3 runs to 12 residues. Germline assignment: CDR1 DFQATT and CDR2 SNEGSKA (reference sequence). CDR3 sequence (DNA): TGCTCAAGAGGGGTGGCCTACAATGAGCAGTTCTTC. This encodes CSRGVAYNEQFF.

This clonotype was counted between two and nine times. The J gene is TRBJ2-3, the V gene TRBV6-2 or TRBV6-3; D perhaps matches TRBD1 (5 bases). CDR1 is MNHEY and CDR2 is SVGEGT in the germline V gene. V lost 0 bases, J lost 4 bases, and 8 bases lay in between. This CDR3 contains 14 residues. The CDR3 bases are TGTGCCAGCAGTTACTCCTCAGGGCCAGATACGCAGTATTTT. Its translation is CASSYSSGPDTQYF.

This clonotype occurred a few times. The V call is TRBV5-1, the J call TRBJ1-1; D remains ambiguous. V lost 2 bases to trimming and J lost 2 bases, with 13 bases between them. Germline CDR1 and CDR2: SGHRS and YFSETQ. The CDR3 extends over 15 amino acids. The CDR3 coding sequence is TGCGCCAGCAGCTTCGGCGGGCAGTCTAACACTGAAGCTTTCTTT. Its protein is CASSFGGQSNTEAFF.

The chain combines TRBV5-4 with TRBJ2-1; D may be TRBD1 or TRBD2 (5 bases each). This CDR3 region has 13 residues. Between the trimmed V and J ends, which lost 4 bases and 9 bases, there was a span of 14 bases. Looked up from germline, CDR1 is SGHNT and CDR2 is YYREEE (reference sequence). CDR3 protein: CASSLTSRGEQFF. The CDR3 DNA reads TGTGCCAGCAGCCTCACTAGTAGGGGTGAGCAGTTCTTC. The full variable domain, its missing parts supplied by reference TRBV5-4 and TRBJ2-1, is ETGVTQSPTHLIKTRGQQVTLRCSSQSGHNTVSWYQQALGQGPQFIFQYYREEENGRGNFPPRFSGLQFPNYSSELNVNALELDDSALYLCASSLTSRGEQFFGPGTRLTVL.

This clonotype turned up a few times. The chain couples TRBV20-1 to TRBJ2-1; 8 bases map to TRBD2. V gave up 4 bases and J gave up 6 bases; unmatched junction bases: 8. The germline CDR1 and CDR2 sequences are DFQATT and SNEGSKA (reference sequence). This CDR3 region has 14 residues. Here the CDR3 reads CSANSGGQRNEQFF. The DNA for the CDR3 is TGCAGTGCTAACAGCGGGGGCCAACGCAATGAGCAGTTCTTC.

Only a few counts were recorded for this clonotype. The rearrangement uses TRBV7-8 and TRBJ2-5, with D tentatively TRBD1 or TRBD2 (5 bases each). In germline, CDR1 is SGHVS, CDR2 FQNEAQ. The CDR3 totals 14 residues. Trimming left V 3 bases short and J 5 bases short, with 13 bases between. The CDR3 DNA reads as TGTGCCAGCAGCTTTTACGGGACGTTTGAGACCCAGTACTTC. It encodes CASSFYGTFETQYF.

This clonotype appeared many times. The chain combines TRBV4-2 with TRBJ1-2; no clear D gene. Trimming took off 0 bases at V and 5 bases at J, with 4 bases between the two ends. The germline V gene has CDR1 LGHNA and CDR2 YNFKEQ. This CDR3 region has 12 residues. DNA for the CDR3: TGTGCCAGCAGCCAAGATACGTATGGCTACACCTTC. This encodes CASSQDTYGYTF.

This clonotype has a handful of counts. V is TRBV14 and J is TRBJ1-3; maybe TRBD1 (5 bases). The germline gives CDR1 SGHDN, CDR2 FVKESK. CDR3 length equals 18 residues. The germline V and J ends were trimmed by 1 base and 3 bases, with 19 bases remaining between them. CDR3: CASSQVGGAAVGGNTIYF. In DNA, the CDR3 is TGTGCCAGCAGCCAAGTCGGCGGGGCTGCGGTCGGTGGAAACACCATATATTTT.